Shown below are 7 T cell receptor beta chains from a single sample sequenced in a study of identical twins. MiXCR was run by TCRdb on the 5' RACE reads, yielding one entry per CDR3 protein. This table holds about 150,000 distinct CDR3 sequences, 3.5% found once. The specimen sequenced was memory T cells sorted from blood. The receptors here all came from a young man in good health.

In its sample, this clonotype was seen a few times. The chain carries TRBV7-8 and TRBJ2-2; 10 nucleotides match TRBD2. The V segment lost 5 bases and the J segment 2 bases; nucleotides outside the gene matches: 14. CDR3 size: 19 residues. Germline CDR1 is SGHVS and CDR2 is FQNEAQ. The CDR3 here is CASSPKPITSGVNTGELFF. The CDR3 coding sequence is TGTGCCAGCAGCCCAAAGCCCATAACTAGCGGGGTTAACACCGGGGAGCTGTTTTTT.

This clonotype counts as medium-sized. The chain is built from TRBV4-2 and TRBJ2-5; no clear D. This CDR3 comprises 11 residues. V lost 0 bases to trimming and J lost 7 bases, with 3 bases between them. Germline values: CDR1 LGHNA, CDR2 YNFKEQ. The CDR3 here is CASSQDRTQYF. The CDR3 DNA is TGTGCCAGCAGCCAAGATCGGACCCAGTACTTC.

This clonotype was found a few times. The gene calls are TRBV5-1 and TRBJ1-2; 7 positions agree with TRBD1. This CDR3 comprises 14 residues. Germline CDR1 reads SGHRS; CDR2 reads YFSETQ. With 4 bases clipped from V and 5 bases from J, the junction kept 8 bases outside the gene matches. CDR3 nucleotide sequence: TGCGCCAGCAGCGCCCAGGGGGACAGATATGGCTACACCTTC. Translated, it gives CASSAQGDRYGYTF.

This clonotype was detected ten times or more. CDR3 in DNA: TGCAGCGGCGGACATTTGAACACTGAAGCTTTCTTT. Protein product: CSGGHLNTEAFF. This rearrangement joins TRBV29-1 to TRBJ1-1; perhaps TRBD1 as D (5 bases). Germline CDR1 SQVTM, CDR2 ANQGSEA. Between the trimmed V and J ends, which lost 7 bases and 0 bases, there was a span of 9 bases. The CDR3 contains 12 residues.

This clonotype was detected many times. The CDR3 here is CSASGAQWEQYF. CDR3 nucleotide sequence: TGCAGTGCGTCCGGGGCCCAGTGGGAGCAGTACTTC. The chain has TRBV20-1 and TRBJ2-7; possibly TRBD1 or TRBD2 for D (5 bases each). V lost 6 bases and J 7 bases, leaving 16 bases between the germline ends. CDR3 size: 12 residues. Germline V lookup: CDR1 DFQATT, CDR2 SNEGSKA (reference sequence).

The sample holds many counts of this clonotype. CDR3 nucleotides: TGTGCCACCAGCTCCGTAGGATCGCGGGAGATCCCCTACAATGAGCAGTTCTTC. Protein: CATSSVGSREIPYNEQFF. The chain has TRBV15 and TRBJ2-1; 7 bases align to TRBD2. The CDR3 covers 18 residues. V lost 5 bases, J lost 2 bases, and 15 bases stayed unmatched. Germline values: CDR1 LNHNV, CDR2 YYDKDF (reference sequence).

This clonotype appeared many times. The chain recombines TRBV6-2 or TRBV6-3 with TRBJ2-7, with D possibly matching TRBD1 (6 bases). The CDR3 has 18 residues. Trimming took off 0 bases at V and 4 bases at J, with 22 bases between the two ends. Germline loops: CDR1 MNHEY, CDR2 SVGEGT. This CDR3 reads CASSYSLNNGQRSYEQYF. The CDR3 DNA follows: TGTGCCAGCAGTTACTCGCTAAATAATGGACAGAGGTCATACGAGCAGTACTTC.